This T cell receptor beta chain was captured in a study of blood T cell repertoires in COVID-19. Study as a whole: Whether acute or convalescent, the COVID-19 samples came from the United States, Italy and Spain.

Patients from Seattle were sampled longitudinally, starting during active infection. Germline V gives CDR1 SGHRS, CDR2 YFSETQ. CDR3 length: 15 residues. V was clipped by 0 bases and J by 4 bases, with 8 bases between them. As originally analysed: The authors estimated nucleated cell counts from reference gene primer amplification. Clones were read by immunoSEQ multiplex PCR, and TCRdb kept only the in-frame ones, dropping some. Clonal size and the V and J genes are those of that table, whereas D and trimming came from the DNA. Among roughly 200,000 clones, roughly 84% were seen once, and the ten largest hold about 10%.

The chain links TRBV5-1 to TRBJ1-6; D perhaps matches TRBD1 (6 bases). Sequencing input: peripheral blood. The clonotype originates from an elderly woman with COVID-19, enrolled during active disease. The CDR3 DNA reads TGCGCCAGCAGCTTGGCCGGACAGTATAATTCACCCCTCCACTTT. Translation: CASSLAGQYNSPLHF.